This T cell receptor beta chain was documented in a study of cytomegalovirus exposure and HLA in healthy donors. This PCR relied on a set of 60 Vbeta primers and 13 Jbeta primers. Sequenced by immunoSEQ multiplex PCR; TCRdb stores in-frame clones only, minus some. Its listing shows about 58,000 clones. The CDR3 is 14 residues long. Germline CDR1 MNHNY, CDR2 SVGAGI (reference sequence). Trimming took 2 bases from V and 2 from J, leaving 10 bases between them. The clonotype was recovered from a woman aged 18-29 years in good health and CMV-seronegative. The chain joins TRBV6-6 to TRBJ2-7; D might be TRBD1 (6 bases). Sequences were obtained from PBMCs. The DNA of the CDR3 is TGTGCCAGCAGTTACGCGGCAGGGGCCTACGAGCAGTACTTC. The encoded protein is CASSYAAGAYEQYF.